This is a list of T cell receptor beta chains from one sample in a study of blood T cell repertoires in COVID-19. Generated by immunoSEQ multiplex PCR, the TCRdb table keeps only in-frame clones and is missing some. The table shows 150,000 to 200,000 clones, with roughly 88% occurring only once. Input material: PBMCs or T cells enriched from blood (not recorded which). The source of these receptors is a woman in her sixties who had recovered from COVID-19. Both conserved end residues are part of each CDR3. The order of the fields is J gene, V gene, D gene, clone size, CDR3 DNA, CDR3 protein. The D gene is left open where the match is weak. Not all rows give a size; the values are once, few, many and, for expanded clones, a class.

j_call: TRBJ1-2; v_call: TRBV29-1; d_call: TRBD1; clone_size: few; cdr3_nt: TGCAGCGTTGGACAGGGGGGCTATGGCTACACCTTC; cdr3_aa: CSVGQGGYGYTF
j_call: TRBJ2-7; v_call: TRBV18; d_call: TRBD2; clone_size: -; cdr3_nt: TGTGCCAGCTCACCCCGGGAGGCCTCCTCCTACGAGCAGTACTTC; cdr3_aa: CASSPREASSYEQYF
j_call: TRBJ2-6; v_call: TRBV5-1; d_call: TRBD2; clone_size: -; cdr3_nt: TGCGCCAGCACTCGGGAGGGAACCAACGTCCTGACTTTC; cdr3_aa: CASTREGTNVLTF
j_call: TRBJ1-1; v_call: TRBV2; d_call: -; clone_size: -; cdr3_nt: TGTGCCAGCAGTGTCCGTCCACGAGGAGCTTTCTTT; cdr3_aa: CASSVRPRGAFF
j_call: TRBJ2-1; v_call: TRBV10-3; d_call: -; clone_size: -; cdr3_nt: TGTGCCTCCACGCCGGGACACGAAAACAATGAGCAGTTCTTC; cdr3_aa: CASTPGHENNEQFF
j_call: TRBJ1-4; v_call: TRBV6-5; d_call: -; clone_size: -; cdr3_nt: TGTGCCAGCAGTAGGCGGTGGCTCGCTAATGAAAAACTGTTTTTT; cdr3_aa: CASSRRWLANEKLFF
j_call: TRBJ1-1; v_call: TRBV4-1; d_call: -; clone_size: -; cdr3_nt: TGCGCCAGCAGCCGGAGTACCCTCGAGATCACTGAAGCTTTCTTT; cdr3_aa: CASSRSTLEITEAFF
j_call: TRBJ1-4; v_call: TRBV18; d_call: -; clone_size: -; cdr3_nt: TGTGCCAGCTCACCAAAGACAGTGGGCGAAAAACTGTTTTTT; cdr3_aa: CASSPKTVGEKLFF
j_call: TRBJ2-7; v_call: TRBV5-4; d_call: -; clone_size: -; cdr3_nt: TGTGCCAGCAGCCCGCTGGGCGGGACAGCCTACGAGCAGTACTTC; cdr3_aa: CASSPLGGTAYEQYF
j_call: TRBJ1-2; v_call: TRBV14; d_call: -; clone_size: -; cdr3_nt: TGTGCCAGCAGCCGCGACAGCCTCTCCTATGGCTACACCTTC; cdr3_aa: CASSRDSLSYGYTF